These 4 T cell receptor beta chains share one sample of origin, sequenced in a study of blood T cells in healthy people across ages. Alongside a J-beta primer mix, a sample-barcoded 5' primer served in a second PCR lasting about 7 to 12 cycles. A single record per CDR3 protein comes from TCRdb applying MiXCR to the 5' RACE reads. The sample yields around 700,000 distinct CDR3 sequences, 25% seen once. The sample also formed part of further work on T cells of mothers and their children.

The sequencing sample was made of blood. The receptors stem from a boy aged 5 to 17 in good health.

This clonotype has a handful of counts. V and J are TRBV6-6 and TRBJ2-5; tentatively, D is TRBD1 (5 bases). In germline, CDR1 is MNHNY, CDR2 SVGAGI (reference sequence). This CDR3 is built from 14 residues. V was cut by 7 bases and J by 2 bases, with 14 bases left in between. Here the CDR3 reads CASTRRTPQETQYF. CDR3 nucleotide sequence: TGTGCCAGCACTCGGCGGACACCACAAGAGACCCAGTACTTC.

This clonotype has only a few counts. This chain uses TRBV20-1 with TRBJ2-5, with D unresolved. The CDR3 is 13 residues long. V was trimmed by 0 bases and J by 2 bases, leaving 7 bases between them. From germline, CDR1 is DFQATT and CDR2 SNEGSKA (reference sequence). For the CDR3, the DNA is TGCAGTGCTAGAGACAGGCCTCAAGAGACCCAGTACTTC. This codes for CSARDRPQETQYF.

A word on this clonotype: Mismatch with germline at one junction end may stem from a read error. This chain links TRBV6-5 with TRBJ2-6; 8 nucleotides match TRBD1. The CDR3 is 17 residues long. Germline V lookup: CDR1 MNHEY, CDR2 SVGAGI. For the CDR3, the DNA is TGTGTCAGCAGTTACCGGGACAGGAACTCTGGGGCCAACGTCCTGACTTTC. Its translation: CVSSYRDRNSGANVLTF.

The chain has TRBV27 and TRBJ2-5, with 9 positions matching TRBD2. CDR1 and CDR2 from the germline V gene are MNHEY and SMNVEV (reference sequence). V lost 7 bases to trimming and J lost 5 bases; unmatched junction nucleotides: 8. The CDR3 has 14 amino acids. CDR3 nucleotides: TGTGCCAGCATGTGGCGGGGGGGCCTGGAGACCCAGTACTTC. Protein sequence: CASMWRGGLETQYF.